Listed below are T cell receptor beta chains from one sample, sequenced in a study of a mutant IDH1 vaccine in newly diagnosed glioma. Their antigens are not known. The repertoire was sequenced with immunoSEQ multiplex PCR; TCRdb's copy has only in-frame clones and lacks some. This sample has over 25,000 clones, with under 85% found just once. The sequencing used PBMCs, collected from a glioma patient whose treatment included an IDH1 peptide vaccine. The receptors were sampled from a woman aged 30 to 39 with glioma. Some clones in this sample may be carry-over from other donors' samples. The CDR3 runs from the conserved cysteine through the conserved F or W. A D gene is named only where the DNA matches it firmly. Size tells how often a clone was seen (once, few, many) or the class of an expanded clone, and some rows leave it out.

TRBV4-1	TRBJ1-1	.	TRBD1	CASSHPGTGVSTEAFF	TGCGCCAGCAGCCATCCCGGGACAGGGGTGTCCACTGAAGCTTTCTTT
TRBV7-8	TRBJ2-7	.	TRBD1	CASSYPLGGEPSYEQYF	TGTGCCAGCAGCTACCCCCTAGGGGGCGAGCCCTCCTACGAGCAGTACTTC
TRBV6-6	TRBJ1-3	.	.	CASYRDYGNTIYF	TGTGCCAGTTACAGGGACTATGGAAACACCATATATTTT
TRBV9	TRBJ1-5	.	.	CASSVDTGAQPQHF	TGTGCCAGCAGCGTCGATACTGGAGCTCAGCCCCAGCATTTT
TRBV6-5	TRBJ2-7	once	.	CASRPGPQGTYEQYF	TGTGCCAGCAGGCCTGGACCACAGGGAACCTACGAGCAGTACTTC
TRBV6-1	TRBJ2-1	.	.	CASSEGGGRSSYNEQFF	TGTGCCAGCAGTGAAGGGGGGGGGCGCAGCTCCTACAATGAGCAGTTCTTC
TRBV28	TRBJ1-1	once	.	CASRDQGQNTEAFF	TGTGCCAGCAGAGACCAGGGACAGAACACTGAAGCTTTCTTT
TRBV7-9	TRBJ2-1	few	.	CASSLVTGWGNEQFF	TGTGCCAGCAGCTTAGTTACAGGGTGGGGCAATGAGCAGTTCTTC
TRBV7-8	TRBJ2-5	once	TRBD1	CASSLQGAGETQYF	TGTGCCAGCAGCTTACAGGGGGCCGGAGAGACCCAGTACTTC
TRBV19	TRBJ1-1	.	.	CASMGGPYAEAFF	TGTGCCAGTATGGGGGGCCCATATGCTGAAGCTTTCTTT
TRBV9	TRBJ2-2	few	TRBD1	CASSVTGTGGRTGELFF	TGTGCCAGCAGCGTTACCGGGACAGGGGGCAGGACCGGGGAGCTGTTTTTT
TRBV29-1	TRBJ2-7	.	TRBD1	CSVSRAKPTGGYEQYF	TGCAGCGTCTCGAGGGCCAAGCCGACAGGGGGCTACGAGCAGTACTTC
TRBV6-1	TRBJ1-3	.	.	CASRPGHSGNTIYF	TGTGCCAGCAGGCCGGGACACTCGGGAAACACCATATATTTT
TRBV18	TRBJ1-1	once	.	CASSRGGYDTEAFF	TGTGCCAGCTCACGCGGGGGCTACGACACTGAAGCTTTCTTT
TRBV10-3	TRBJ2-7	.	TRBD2	CAIEREGRNEQYF	TGTGCCATAGAGCGGGAGGGCCGCAACGAGCAGTACTTC
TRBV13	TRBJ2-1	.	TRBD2	CASSPRTSIYNEQFF	TGTGCCAGCAGCCCTCGGACTAGCATCTACAATGAGCAGTTCTTC
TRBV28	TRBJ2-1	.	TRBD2	CASSFFPLLAGTYNEQFF	TGTGCCAGCAGTTTTTTTCCCCTCCTAGCGGGAACTTACAATGAGCAGTTCTTC
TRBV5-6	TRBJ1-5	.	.	CASSSRGLRNQPQHF	TGTGCCAGCAGCTCCCGGGGGTTAAGGAACCAGCCCCAGCATTTT
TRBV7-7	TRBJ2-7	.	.	CASSLRPTYEQYF	TGTGCTAGCAGCTTGAGGCCGACCTACGAGCAGTACTTC
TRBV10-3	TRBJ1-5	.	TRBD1	CAISLGQAGNQPQHF	TGTGCCATCAGTCTCGGACAGGCCGGGAATCAGCCCCAGCATTTT
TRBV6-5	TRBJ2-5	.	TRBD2	CASRRGARGIETQYF	TGTGCCAGCAGGCGGGGGGCCAGGGGAATTGAGACCCAGTACTTC
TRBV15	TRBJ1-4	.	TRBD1	CATRTGVLTNEKLFF	TGTGCCACCAGAACAGGGGTCCTAACTAATGAAAAACTGTTTTTT
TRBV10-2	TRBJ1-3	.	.	CASSELQGSLGNTIYF	TGCGCCAGCAGTGAACTACAGGGTTCGTTGGGAAACACCATATATTTT
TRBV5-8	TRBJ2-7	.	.	CASSLPGREQYF	TGTGCCAGCAGCTTGCCCGGGCGCGAGCAGTACTTC
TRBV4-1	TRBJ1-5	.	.	CASSQEGGTGSQPQHF	TGCGCCAGCAGCCAAGAGGGTGGAACAGGGAGTCAGCCCCAGCATTTT
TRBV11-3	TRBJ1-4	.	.	CASSFGGGLNEKLFF	TGTGCCAGCAGCTTCGGGGGGGGCCTTAATGAAAAACTGTTTTTT
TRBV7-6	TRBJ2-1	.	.	CASSLASGTYNEQFF	TGTGCCAGCAGCTTAGCCAGCGGAACGTACAATGAGCAGTTCTTC
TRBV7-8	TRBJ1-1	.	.	CASSLAAVSNTEAFF	TGTGCCAGCAGCTTAGCGGCGGTCTCGAACACTGAAGCTTTCTTT
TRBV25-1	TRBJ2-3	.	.	CASSDTGITDTQYF	TGTGCCAGCAGTGATACAGGGATCACAGATACGCAGTATTTT
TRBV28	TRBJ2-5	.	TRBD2	CASSFPHLGEGRETQYF	TGTGCCAGCAGTTTCCCCCACTTGGGGGAGGGCCGAGAGACCCAGTACTTC
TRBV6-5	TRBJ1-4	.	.	CASSRGGANEKLFF	TGTGCCAGCAGTCGGGGGGGCGCTAATGAAAAACTGTTTTTT
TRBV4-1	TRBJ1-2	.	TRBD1	CASSQGQGLVITYGYTF	TGCGCCAGCAGCCAGGGACAGGGGTTAGTAATTACGTATGGCTACACCTTC
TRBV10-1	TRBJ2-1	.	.	CASSGDNLKAFF	TGCGCCAGCAGTGGGGACAATCTTAAAGCGTTCTTC
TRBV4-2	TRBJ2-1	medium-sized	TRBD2	CASSQRGLASYNEQFF	TGTGCCAGCAGCCAACGGGGACTAGCGTCCTACAATGAGCAGTTCTTC
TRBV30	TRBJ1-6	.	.	CAWSKGLISPLHF	TGTGCCTGGAGTAAAGGGTTGATTTCACCCCTCCACTTT
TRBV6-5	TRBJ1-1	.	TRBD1	CASRPQGDSDPEAFF	TGTGCCAGCAGGCCCCAGGGGGACAGCGACCCTGAGGCTTTCTTT
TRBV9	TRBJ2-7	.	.	CASSVDPLAGYEQYF	TGTGCCAGCAGCGTAGATCCCCTCGCTGGGTACGAGCAGTACTTC
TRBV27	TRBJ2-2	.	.	CASQAGPGELFF	TGTGCCAGTCAGGCCGGCCCCGGGGAGCTGTTTTTT
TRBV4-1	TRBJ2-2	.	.	CASSQISRANTGELFF	TGCGCCAGCAGCCAAATCTCGCGGGCAAACACCGGGGAGCTGTTTTTT
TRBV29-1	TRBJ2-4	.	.	CSVEENIQYF	TGCAGCGTTGAAGAAAACATTCAGTACTTC